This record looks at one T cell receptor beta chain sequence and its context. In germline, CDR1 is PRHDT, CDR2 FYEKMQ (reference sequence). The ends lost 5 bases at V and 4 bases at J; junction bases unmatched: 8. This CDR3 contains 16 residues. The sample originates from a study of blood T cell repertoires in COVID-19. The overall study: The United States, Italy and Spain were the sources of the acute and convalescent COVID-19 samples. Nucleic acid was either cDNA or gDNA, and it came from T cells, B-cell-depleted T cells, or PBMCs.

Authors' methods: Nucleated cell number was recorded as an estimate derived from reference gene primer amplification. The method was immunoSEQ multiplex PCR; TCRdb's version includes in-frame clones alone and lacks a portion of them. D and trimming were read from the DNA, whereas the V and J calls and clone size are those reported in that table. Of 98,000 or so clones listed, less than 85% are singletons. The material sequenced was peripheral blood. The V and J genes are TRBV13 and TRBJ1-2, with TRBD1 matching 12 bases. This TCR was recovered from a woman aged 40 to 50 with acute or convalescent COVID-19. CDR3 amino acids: CASSRTGTGGAYGYTF. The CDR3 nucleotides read TGTGCCAGCAGCAGGACCGGGACAGGGGGCGCCTATGGCTACACCTTC.